This record looks at one T cell receptor (beta chain) sequence and its context. This sample stems from a study of blood T cell repertoires in COVID-19. Germline assignment: CDR1 KGHSH and CDR2 LQKENI. The CDR3 is 18 amino acids. V shed 0 bases and J shed 8 bases, with 22 bases lying between them. TCRdb's copy holds only in-frame clones and misses some; the assay was immunoSEQ multiplex PCR. The table shows 350,000 or so clones, with around 89% occurring only once. The genes are TRBV18 and TRBJ1-4; unclear D gene. The receptor's source is a woman in her twenties or thirties with COVID-19, enrolled during active disease. Sequencing used peripheral blood. CDR3 amino acids: CASSPPNLEGGGREKLFF. The CDR3 DNA reads TGTGCCAGCTCACCACCTAATTTAGAGGGTGGAGGACGAGAAAAACTGTTTTTT. Full variable domain (missing parts from reference TRBV18 and TRBJ1-4): NAGVMQNPRHLVRRRGQEARLRCSPMKGHSHVYWYRQLPEEGLKFMVYLQKENIIDESGMPKERFSAEFPKEGPSILRIQQVVRGDSAAYFCASSPPNLEGGGREKLFFGSGTQLSVL.